This entry lists 25 T cell receptor beta chains sequenced from one sample in a study of long-term antiretroviral therapy in people with HIV. Investigators performed immunoSEQ version v3.0 at survey level. Measured with immunoSEQ multiplex PCR; TCRdb has only the in-frame clones, and not every one. The data hold about 22,000 clones, with more than 65% observed a single time. Sequenced material: unsorted PBMCs, taken 0.1 years before starting antiretroviral therapy. The receptor set was obtained from a young man with HIV.

The gene calls are TRBV4-2 and TRBJ1-4; D uncertain. Germline CDR1 and CDR2: LGHNA and YNFKEQ. The CDR3 spans 16 residues. The V end lost 0 bases, the J end lost 7 bases, and 15 bases lay between the germline ends. The chain's CDR3 is CASSQEGYAASEKLFF. The CDR3 region has the DNA TGTGCCAGCAGCCAAGAGGGGTACGCGGCAAGTGAAAAACTGTTTTTT.

J is TRBJ2-3 and V is TRBV30; 9 bases agree with TRBD2. The CDR3 length is 16 residues. The V segment lost 6 bases and the J segment 0 bases; nucleotides outside the gene matches: 10. The germline gives CDR1 GTSNPN, CDR2 SVGIG (reference sequence). CDR3: CACPPLAGASTDTQYF. CDR3 bases: TGTGCCTGCCCCCCCTTAGCGGGGGCTAGCACAGATACGCAGTATTTT. Based on the CDR3 plus reference TRBV30 and TRBJ2-3, the full variable domain is SQTIHQWPATLVQPVGSPLSLECTVEGTSNPNLYWYRQAAGRGLQLLFYSVGIGQISSEVPQNLSASRPQDRQFILSSKKLLLSDSGFYLCACPPLAGASTDTQYFGPGTRLTVL.

The rearrangement uses TRBV4-1 and TRBJ1-4; D perhaps matches TRBD1 (6 bases). The germline V gene encodes CDR1 MGHRA and CDR2 YSYEKL. The CDR3 totals 15 residues. V shed 0 bases and J shed 7 bases, with 12 bases lying between them. The CDR3: CASSQEGRGSEKLFF. CDR3 DNA: TGCGCCAGCAGCCAAGAGGGTAGGGGGAGTGAAAAACTGTTTTTT.

The CDR3 DNA is TGCGCCAGCAGCATTATGGGCAACAATGAGCAGTTCTTC. Translating gives CASSIMGNNEQFF. V usage is TRBV5-1 and J usage is TRBJ2-1; D unclear. The V and J ends lost 4 bases and 5 bases respectively, with 10 bases between them. The CDR3 sequence is 13 residues long. CDR1 and CDR2 (germline): SGHRS, YFSETQ.

This chain joins TRBV10-3 and TRBJ1-5; D is ambiguous. The CDR3 is 14 residues long. Trimming pared 2 bases from V and 6 bases from J, leaving 11 bases between. The germline V gene encodes CDR1 ENHRY and CDR2 SYGVKD. CDR3: CAISEDDTSQPQHF. The CDR3 DNA is TGTGCCATCAGTGAGGATGACACGAGTCAGCCCCAGCATTTT.

In its sample, this clone was seen once. The V call is TRBV9, the J call TRBJ2-3, with 9 bases fitting TRBD1. This CDR3 has 16 residues. Germline V CDR1 and CDR2: SGDLS, YYNGEE. J lost 3 bases, V lost 2 bases, and 7 bases had no gene match. CDR3 residues: CASSVARDRATDTQYF. In DNA, the CDR3 is TGTGCCAGCAGCGTCGCTCGGGACAGGGCAACAGATACGCAGTATTTT.

This clone was observed once. The gene calls are TRBV5-1 and TRBJ1-2; D gene unclear. The germline CDR1 and CDR2 sequences are SGHRS and YFSETQ. V shed 4 bases and J shed 0 bases, with 13 bases lying between them. The CDR3 runs 15 residues. CDR3 bases: TGCGCCAGCAGCCCCGCGCTCCCAGCTAACTATGGCTACACCTTC. It is translated as CASSPALPANYGYTF.

The chain combines TRBV4-3 with TRBJ2-1, with TRBD2 matching 10 bases. The trim removed 0 bases at V and 9 bases at J, leaving 11 bases unmatched. Germline assignment: CDR1 LGHNA and CDR2 YSLEER. This CDR3 has 17 residues. The CDR3 region has the DNA TGCGCCAGCAGCCAAGATCACGTAGCGGGAGGAGTCGTTGAGCAGTTCTTC. It encodes CASSQDHVAGGVVEQFF.

The chain is built from TRBV6-5 and TRBJ2-5; the D is unclear. Trimming took off 4 bases at V and 4 bases at J, with 19 bases between the two ends. Germline V gene data show CDR1 as MNHEY and CDR2 as SVGAGI. CDR3 length: 16 residues. The CDR3 nucleotides read TGTGCCAGCAGTTCGGCGGACGCATCATTTAGAGAGACCCAGTACTTC. The encoded protein is CASSSADASFRETQYF.

The chain employs TRBV6-5 and TRBJ2-4; 7 bases agree with TRBD1. The CDR3 covers 15 residues. Germline assignment: CDR1 MNHEY and CDR2 SVGAGI. J gave up 10 bases and V 2 bases, and 11 bases lay outside the gene matches. CDR3 nucleotide sequence: TGTGCCAGCAGTTACCCCGGGACAGACTTACGAATTCAGTACTTC. Its protein product is CASSYPGTDLRIQYF.

V usage is TRBV6-4 and J usage is TRBJ1-1, with TRBD1 matching 7 bases. This CDR3 has 14 residues. Per germline, CDR1 MRHNA and CDR2 SNTAGT. Trimming took 4 bases from V and 9 from J; bases not matched to a gene: 11. The CDR3 sequence: CASSAQGLRGKAFF. Here the CDR3 DNA reads TGTGCCAGCAGTGCGCAGGGGCTCAGGGGGAAAGCTTTCTTT.

This clone was found once. V is TRBV9 and J is TRBJ2-5, with 7 nucleotides matching TRBD2. Germline CDR1 SGDLS, CDR2 YYNGEE. The V and J ends lost 4 bases and 5 bases, in that order; junction bases with no gene match: 17. The CDR3 consists of 17 residues. Written as DNA, the CDR3 is TGTGCCAGCAGCCAACTCTCGAACGGGGGGAGGACGGAGACCCAGTACTTC. This translates into CASSQLSNGGRTETQYF.

The genes are TRBV5-5 and TRBJ1-1; the match to TRBD1 covers 8 bases. Germline V gives CDR1 SGHKS, CDR2 YYEKEE (reference sequence). The CDR3 length is 13 residues. With 4 bases clipped from V and 5 bases from J, the junction kept 4 bases outside the gene matches. CDR3 nucleotides: TGTGCCAGCAGCGGTACAGGGGGGACTGAAGCTTTCTTT. Translation gives CASSGTGGTEAFF.

The chain uses TRBV7-2 and TRBJ2-7, with TRBD2 matching over 10 bases. Germline V lookup: CDR1 SGHTA, CDR2 FQGNSA. V gave up 2 bases and J gave up 5 bases; unmatched junction bases: 3. The CDR3 loop spans 14 amino acids. The CDR3 bases are TGTGCCAGCAGCTTAACCGGGACTAGCGACGAGCAGTACTTC. This codes for CASSLTGTSDEQYF.

This chain connects TRBV27 to TRBJ1-6; no reliable D call. This CDR3 is built from 11 residues. V dropped 11 bases and J dropped 11 bases, with 13 bases sitting between them. Germline CDR1 is MNHEY and CDR2 is SMNVEV (reference sequence). CDR3 protein: CADLMTAPLHF. The CDR3 DNA reads as TGTGCCGACCTCATGACGGCACCCCTCCACTTT.

The chain couples TRBV7-9 to TRBJ2-3; TRBD2 aligns across 16 bases. The germline V gene encodes CDR1 SEHNR and CDR2 FQNEAQ (reference sequence). Unmatched junction bases numbered 3, after V lost 0 bases and J lost 3 bases. This CDR3 is 18 amino acids long. CDR3 nucleotides: TGTGCCAGCAGCTTAGCCGGGACTAGCGGGAGGGCAACAGATACGCAGTATTTT. Amino acid sequence: CASSLAGTSGRATDTQYF.

About this clone: Sequence at one end of the junction differs from germline and may be a read error. This chain connects TRBV7-2 to TRBJ2-7; D remains ambiguous. CDR1 and CDR2 (germline): SGHTA, FQGNSA. This CDR3 contains 11 residues. The CDR3 DNA reads as TGTGCCAGCAGCCTACTGGGTAGCCATCGGTTC. This translates into CASSLLGSHRF.

As DNA, the CDR3 is TGTGCCAGCAGCCGGGACAGAGGGACGGAGACCCAGTACTTC. Amino acids: CASSRDRGTETQYF. The J gene is TRBJ2-5, the V gene TRBV5-4; 7 bases agree with TRBD1. From germline, CDR1 is SGHNT and CDR2 YYREEE (reference sequence). Losses at the gene ends were 4 bases for V and 5 bases for J; bases not matched to a gene: 8. CDR3 length: 14 residues.

This clone was seen once. The chain uses TRBV5-1 and TRBJ2-2; a weak D match, TRBD1 (6 bases). Per germline, CDR1 SGHRS and CDR2 YFSETQ. The length of the CDR3 is 15 residues. V dropped 2 bases and J dropped 7 bases, with 15 bases sitting between them. CDR3 amino acids: CASSLQGNGDGELFF. CDR3 coding DNA: TGCGCCAGCAGCTTACAGGGTAACGGGGACGGGGAGCTGTTTTTT.

This chain connects TRBV5-4 to TRBJ2-3; TRBD1 matches 8 bases. Germline CDR1 SGHNT, CDR2 YYREEE (reference sequence). The junction had 7 bases not matched to a gene; V was cut back by 5 bases and J by 2 bases. The CDR3 totals 15 residues. Written as DNA, the CDR3 is TGTGCCAGCAGTCAATCACAGGGGGTCACAGATACGCAGTATTTT. Protein sequence: CASSQSQGVTDTQYF. The full variable domain, rest sourced from reference TRBV5-4 and TRBJ2-3, is ETGVTQSPTHLIKTRGQQVTLRCSSQSGHNTVSWYQQALGQGPQFIFQYYREEENGRGNFPPRFSGLQFPNYSSELNVNALELDDSALYLCASSQSQGVTDTQYFGPGTRLTVL.

The chain carries TRBV2 and TRBJ1-2; D remains unclear. V shed 4 bases and J shed 7 bases, with 13 bases lying between them. Germline loops: CDR1 SNHLY, CDR2 FYNNEI. CDR3 size: 13 residues. CDR3 nucleotides: TGTGCCAGCAGTGCCGAGCAATCGGCTGGCTACACCTTC. It is translated as CASSAEQSAGYTF. Looking up the rest from reference TRBV2 and TRBJ1-2 gives the full variable domain: EPEVTQTPSHQVTQMGQEVILRCVPISNHLYFYWYRQILGQKVEFLVSFYNNEISEKSEIFDDQFSVERPDGSNFTLKIRSTKLEDSAMYFCASSAEQSAGYTFGSGTRLTVV.

The rearrangement uses TRBV30 and TRBJ2-7; D perhaps matches TRBD1 (6 bases). V was shortened by 0 bases and J by 5 bases, with 11 bases between the two germline ends. The germline CDR1 and CDR2 sequences are GTSNPN and SVGIG (reference sequence). CDR3 size: 13 residues. The CDR3 protein is CAWSVGAGDEQYF. Written as DNA, the CDR3 is TGTGCCTGGAGTGTCGGGGCAGGGGACGAGCAGTACTTC.

In this sample, this clone turned up a few times. The CDR3 is CASSTPDGSYEQYF. The CDR3 region has the DNA TGCGCCAGCAGCACTCCGGACGGGTCCTACGAGCAGTACTTC. The chain links TRBV5-1 to TRBJ2-7; no clear D. CDR3 length: 14 residues. Germline V gene data show CDR1 as SGHRS and CDR2 as YFSETQ. V was pared by 4 bases and J by 1 base, with 12 bases between.

V gene TRBV10-3 combines with J gene TRBJ2-6; D not resolved. From germline, CDR1 is ENHRY and CDR2 SYGVKD. The ends were cut back, 7 bases at V and 0 bases at J, with 10 bases in the middle. This CDR3 is 15 amino acids long. CDR3 in amino acids: CAINGRISGANVLTF. The CDR3 nucleotides are TGTGCCATCAATGGGCGGATCTCTGGGGCCAACGTCCTGACTTTC.

The chain recombines TRBV7-9 with TRBJ1-1; 8 bases align to TRBD1. The V segment lost 5 bases and the J segment 4 bases; nucleotides outside the gene matches: 9. Germline loops: CDR1 SEHNR, CDR2 FQNEAQ (reference sequence). This CDR3 is 15 amino acids long. The chain's CDR3 is CASSPRTGWGTEAFF. The DNA of the CDR3 is TGTGCCAGCAGCCCGAGGACAGGGTGGGGCACTGAAGCTTTCTTT.